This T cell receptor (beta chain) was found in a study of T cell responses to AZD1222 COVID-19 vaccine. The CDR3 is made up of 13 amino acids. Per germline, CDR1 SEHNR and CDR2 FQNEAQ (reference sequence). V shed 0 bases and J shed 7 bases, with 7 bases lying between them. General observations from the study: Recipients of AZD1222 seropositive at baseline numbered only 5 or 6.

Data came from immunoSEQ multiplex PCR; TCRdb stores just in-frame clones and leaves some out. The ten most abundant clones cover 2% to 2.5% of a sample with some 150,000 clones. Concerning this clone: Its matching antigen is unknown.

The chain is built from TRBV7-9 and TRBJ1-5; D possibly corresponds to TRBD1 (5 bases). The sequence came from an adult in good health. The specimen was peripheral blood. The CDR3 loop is CASSLAQGQPQHF. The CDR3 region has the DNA TGTGCCAGCAGCTTAGCGCAGGGCCAGCCCCAGCATTTT. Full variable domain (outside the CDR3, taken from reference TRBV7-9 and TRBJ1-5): DTGVSQNPRHKITKRGQNVTFRCDPISEHNRLYWYRQTLGQGPEFLTYFQNEAQLEKSRLLSDRFSAERPKGSFSTLEIQRTEQGDSAMYLCASSLAQGQPQHFGDGTRLSIL.